The 26 T cell receptor beta chains given below trace back to one sample, sequenced in a study of blood T cell repertoires in COVID-19. Only in-frame clones appear in the TCRdb table, and some are missing; sequencing was by immunoSEQ multiplex PCR. Among 110,000 or so clones listed, around nine tenths were seen once. The sequenced sample was peripheral blood. These TCRs come from a woman between 65 and 79 years old who had recovered from COVID-19.

The V and J genes are TRBV28 and TRBJ1-4, with 8 bases aligning to TRBD1. Germline V gene data show CDR1 as MDHEN and CDR2 as SYDVKM. There are 17 residues in the CDR3. With V trimmed by 3 bases and J by 10 bases, 16 bases remained unmatched. For the CDR3, the DNA is TGTGCCAGCAGTTTCGTCGGACAGGGTACGGCGATGCGAAAACTGTTTTTT. Translating it yields CASSFVGQGTAMRKLFF.

The chain uses TRBV10-3 and TRBJ2-3; 10 bases map to TRBD2. The CDR3 loop spans 14 amino acids. Per germline, CDR1 ENHRY and CDR2 SYGVKD. The V gene end was trimmed by 6 bases and the J gene end by 6 bases; junction bases not matched to a gene: 6. CDR3 residues: CAIRTSGAHDTQYF. DNA for the CDR3: TGTGCCATCAGAACTAGCGGGGCCCATGATACGCAGTATTTT.

The V call is TRBV28, the J call TRBJ1-6; a possible D gene is TRBD1 (6 bases). Looked up from germline, CDR1 is MDHEN and CDR2 is SYDVKM. The V gene lost 7 bases and the J gene lost 8 bases, with 18 bases spanning the gap. The CDR3 spans 15 residues. DNA of the CDR3: TGTGCCAGCACCGCAGTACAGGGCTTCGATTCACCCCTCCACTTT. Translated: CASTAVQGFDSPLHF.

This chain links TRBV7-2 with TRBJ2-5; 8 positions agree with TRBD1. The germline V gene has CDR1 SGHTA and CDR2 FQGNSA. After removal of 5 bases from V and 5 bases from J, the junction contained 7 bases not matched to a gene. This CDR3 is 14 amino acids long. CDR3 bases: TGTGCCAGCAGCCTGACAGGGGTAGGGGAGACCCAGTACTTC. Its protein product is CASSLTGVGETQYF.

The V and J genes are TRBV2 and TRBJ1-1; TRBD1 is a possible D gene (6 bases). CDR1 is SNHLY and CDR2 is FYNNEI in the germline V gene. V shed 7 bases and J shed 3 bases, with 12 bases lying between them. The CDR3 runs to 13 residues. The CDR3 region has the DNA TGTGCCAGCACCCAGGGGCCTTACACTGAAGCTTTCTTT. It encodes CASTQGPYTEAFF.

The chain joins TRBV27 to TRBJ2-7; tentatively, D is TRBD1 (6 bases). Trimming pared 6 bases from V and 3 bases from J, leaving 9 bases between. Germline V CDR1 and CDR2: MNHEY, SMNVEV (reference sequence). The CDR3 sequence is 12 residues long. Written as DNA, the CDR3 is TGTGCCAGCAGGGCAGGGGTCTACGAGCAGTACTTC. Amino acids: CASRAGVYEQYF.

The rearrangement joins TRBV24-1 to TRBJ2-7; 10 nucleotides match TRBD1. V lost 2 bases to trimming and J lost 6 bases; unmatched junction nucleotides: 6. Germline CDR1 reads KGHDR; CDR2 reads SFDVKD. This CDR3 is 15 amino acids long. The CDR3 spells CATSDSGTGAGEQYF. The CDR3 nucleotides are TGTGCCACCAGTGATTCCGGGACAGGGGCCGGCGAGCAGTACTTC.

V is TRBV24-1 and J is TRBJ1-2; 11 nucleotides line up with TRBD1. CDR1 and CDR2 (germline): KGHDR, SFDVKD. V dropped 3 bases and J dropped 6; count of bases not matched to a gene: 2. The CDR3 runs 14 residues. For the CDR3, the DNA is TGTGCCACCAGTGATCGGGGACAGGGGGATGGCTACACCTTC. Translation gives CATSDRGQGDGYTF.

The genes are TRBV6-6 and TRBJ2-5; 8 bases agree with TRBD1. This CDR3 is built from 15 residues. The trim removed 6 bases at V and 5 bases at J, leaving 11 bases unmatched. Germline V gives CDR1 MNHNY, CDR2 SVGAGI (reference sequence). The CDR3: CASSADRARRETQYF. The CDR3 bases are TGTGCCAGCAGCGCGGACAGGGCGAGGCGGGAGACCCAGTACTTC.

The chain employs TRBV9 and TRBJ2-5; TRBD2 is a possible D gene (5 bases). CDR3 length: 15 amino acids. V shed 0 bases and J shed 4 bases, with 13 bases lying between them. Per the germline V gene, CDR1 is SGDLS and CDR2 is YYNGEE. CDR3 loop: CASSVVLKAGETQYF. The CDR3 bases are TGTGCCAGCAGCGTAGTTTTGAAGGCGGGAGAGACCCAGTACTTC.

This clone was detected a few times. The rearrangement uses TRBV28 and TRBJ2-7; D gene unclear. Per the germline V gene, CDR1 is MDHEN and CDR2 is SYDVKM. The CDR3 is 12 amino acids. V gave up 6 bases and J gave up 1 base, with 7 bases separating them. CDR3 DNA: TGTGCCAGCAGCCTTTTATCCTACGAGCAGTACTTC. As protein: CASSLLSYEQYF.

V is TRBV7-9 and J is TRBJ2-7; TRBD1 agrees at 8 bases. There are 14 residues in the CDR3. After removal of 3 bases from V and 0 bases from J, the junction contained 1 base not matched to a gene. CDR1 SEHNR and CDR2 FQNEAQ come from the germline V gene (reference sequence). CDR3 DNA: TGTGCCAGCAGCTTTGGGACAGGCTCCTACGAGCAGTACTTC. Translating it yields CASSFGTGSYEQYF.

The rearrangement joins TRBV6-5 to TRBJ1-6; possibly TRBD1 for D (5 bases). The CDR3 length is 16 residues. V shed 0 bases and J shed 9 bases, with 15 bases lying between them. CDR1 MNHEY and CDR2 SVGAGI come from the germline V gene. CDR3 in amino acids: CASSYSRGNQGSPLHF. CDR3 in DNA: TGTGCCAGCAGTTACTCTAGGGGAAATCAAGGTTCACCCCTCCACTTT.

This chain joins TRBV5-4 and TRBJ2-3; maybe TRBD2 (6 bases). The CDR3 spans 17 residues. In germline, CDR1 is SGHNT, CDR2 YYREEE (reference sequence). Trimming left V 0 bases short and J 1 base short, with 15 bases between. The CDR3 DNA reads as TGTGCCAGCAGCTTGGGCCGTGGCGGGAAGGGCACAGATACGCAGTATTTT. Amino acid sequence: CASSLGRGGKGTDTQYF. The entire variable domain, with the rest obtained from reference TRBV5-4 and TRBJ2-3, is as follows: ETGVTQSPTHLIKTRGQQVTLRCSSQSGHNTVSWYQQALGQGPQFIFQYYREEENGRGNFPPRFSGLQFPNYSSELNVNALELDDSALYLCASSLGRGGKGTDTQYFGPGTRLTVL.

V usage is TRBV18 and J usage is TRBJ1-5; D unresolved. There are 14 residues in the CDR3. The ends were cut back, 3 bases at V and 0 bases at J, with 6 bases in the middle. Per the germline V gene, CDR1 is KGHSH and CDR2 is LQKENI. The CDR3: CASSPQNSNQPQHF. CDR3 bases: TGTGCCAGCTCACCGCAGAATAGCAATCAGCCCCAGCATTTT.

The V call is TRBV5-1, the J call TRBJ2-5; no definite D call. The V gene's germline CDR1 is SGHRS and CDR2 YFSETQ. The V and J ends lost 0 bases and 1 base respectively, with 7 bases between them. The CDR3 spans 14 residues. CDR3 bases: TGCGCCAGCAGCTTGGAACACCCCCAAGAGACCCAGTACTTC. It codes for CASSLEHPQETQYF.

This chain joins TRBV6-2 or TRBV6-3 and TRBJ1-5; 7 nucleotides line up with TRBD1. This CDR3 spans 15 amino acids. The junction had 6 bases not matched to a gene; V was cut back by 2 bases and J by 5 bases. The V gene's germline CDR1 is MNHEY and CDR2 SVGEGT. The CDR3 coding sequence is TGTGCCAGCAGTTACGACAGGGTAATGCATCAGCCCCAGCATTTT. Translated: CASSYDRVMHQPQHF.

This clone turned up a few times. The V and J genes are TRBV7-9 and TRBJ2-1; maybe TRBD2 (5 bases). V gave up 6 bases and J gave up 0 bases, with 9 bases separating them. The CDR3 runs 14 residues. Germline loops: CDR1 SEHNR, CDR2 FQNEAQ (reference sequence). The CDR3 DNA follows: TGTGCCAGCAGATCGGGGAGCTCCTACAATGAGCAGTTCTTC. This sequence encodes CASRSGSSYNEQFF.

The chain links TRBV12-2 to TRBJ1-2; the D call TRBD1 from the table was never checked on the DNA. TRBV12-2 is a recognized pseudogene. CDR3 length: 17 residues. The CDR3 region is CASRHTQQGYPTYGYTF. CDR3 DNA sequence: TGTGCAAGTCGCCACACACAACAGGGCTATCCTACCTATGGCTACACCTTC.

V is TRBV18 and J is TRBJ2-7, with D possibly being TRBD1 (5 bases). Trimming left V 3 bases short and J 7 bases short, with 16 bases between. The CDR3 is 14 amino acids. CDR1 and CDR2 from the germline V gene are KGHSH and LQKENI. The CDR3 bases are TGTGCCAGCTCACCGGGTCCAACAGGAAGAGAGCAGTACTTC. Translation gives CASSPGPTGREQYF.

The chain carries TRBV11-3 and TRBJ2-5; 7 nucleotides align to TRBD1. This CDR3 is built from 13 residues. The germline CDR1 and CDR2 sequences are SGHNT and YENEEA. Trimming at V came to 5 bases and at J to 5 bases, leaving 5 bases not matched to a gene. CDR3 sequence reads: CASSRRGQETQYF. The CDR3, as DNA: TGTGCCAGCAGCCGTAGGGGGCAGGAGACCCAGTACTTC. Variable domain in full (rest from reference TRBV11-3 and TRBJ2-5): EAGVVQSPRYKIIEKKQPVAFWCNPISGHNTLYWYLQNLGQGPELLIRYENEEAVDDSQLPKDRFSAERLKGVDSTLKIQPAELGDSAVYLCASSRRGQETQYFGPGTRLLVL.

The chain is built from TRBV6-1 and TRBJ1-6, with a weak D call TRBD1 (6 bases). This CDR3 region has 15 residues. V was shortened by 1 base and J by 10 bases, with 14 bases between the two germline ends. In germline, CDR1 is MNHNS, CDR2 SASEGT. The CDR3 DNA reads as TGTGCCAGCAGTGAAGGCCCACAGGGCGGATCACCCCTCCACTTT. It is translated as CASSEGPQGGSPLHF.

The gene calls are TRBV7-9 and TRBJ2-5; 10 nucleotides line up with TRBD2. Per the germline V gene, CDR1 is SEHNR and CDR2 is FQNEAQ (reference sequence). Losses at the gene ends were 5 bases for V and 2 bases for J; bases not matched to a gene: 8. This CDR3 is built from 16 residues. This CDR3 is CASSNGLAEMQETQYF. For the CDR3, the DNA is TGTGCCAGCAGCAACGGACTAGCGGAGATGCAAGAGACCCAGTACTTC.

This rearrangement joins TRBV30 to TRBJ1-4, with a tentative D call TRBD1 (6 bases). With 2 bases removed from V and 0 bases from J, the gap between germline ends came to 10 bases. Per the germline V gene, CDR1 is GTSNPN and CDR2 is SVGIG (reference sequence). CDR3 length: 15 residues. The CDR3 DNA sequence: TGTGCCTGGAGTAAGGGGGTGGCAACTAATGAAAAACTGTTTTTT. It encodes CAWSKGVATNEKLFF. The full variable domain, with the rest looked up from reference TRBV30 and TRBJ1-4, is SQTIHQWPATLVQPVGSPLSLECTVEGTSNPNLYWYRQAAGRGLQLLFYSVGIGQISSEVPQNLSASRPQDRQFILSSKKLLLSDSGFYLCAWSKGVATNEKLFFGSGTQLSVL.

This sequence joins TRBV10-3 and TRBJ2-2; possible D gene TRBD1, 5 bases. V was clipped by 4 bases and J by 2 bases, with 8 bases between them. This CDR3 has 14 amino acids. From germline, CDR1 is ENHRY and CDR2 SYGVKD. CDR3 nucleotide sequence: TGTGCCATCAGTGTGACAGATAACACCGGGGAGCTGTTTTTT. Its translation is CAISVTDNTGELFF.

This clone has only one observation. The chain joins TRBV6-2 or TRBV6-3 to TRBJ1-1; 8 nucleotides agree with TRBD1. This CDR3 spans 16 amino acids. J lost 1 base, V lost 6 bases, and 10 bases had no gene match. From germline, CDR1 is MNHEY and CDR2 SVGEGT. The chain's CDR3 is CASSARQTGGNTEAFF. The CDR3 region has the DNA TGTGCCAGCAGCGCTCGACAAACAGGGGGGAACACTGAAGCTTTCTTT.